Each of the 21 T cell receptor beta chains below was sequenced from the same sample in a study of cytomegalovirus exposure and HLA in healthy donors. Libraries were prepared by immunoSEQ multiplex PCR; TCRdb keeps only in-frame clonotypes and omits some of them. Of 150,000 to 200,000 clones in the sample, 85% to 90% were seen once. The material sequenced was PBMCs. The receptor source for this set is a woman aged 30 to 39 in good health and CMV-seronegative.

V and J are TRBV18 and TRBJ2-7, with D perhaps matching TRBD1 (6 bases). This CDR3 is built from 15 residues. Germline assignment: CDR1 KGHSH and CDR2 LQKENI. The ends were cut back, 1 base at V and 3 bases at J, with 13 bases in the middle. CDR3: CASSPQATGIYEQYF. CDR3 nucleotide sequence: TGTGCCAGCTCACCACAGGCGACAGGTATCTACGAGCAGTACTTC.

V gene TRBV2 combines with J gene TRBJ2-3, with D maybe TRBD2 (7 bases). V was cut by 3 bases and J by 1 base, with 14 bases left in between. This CDR3 is built from 16 residues. Germline V CDR1 and CDR2: SNHLY, FYNNEI. The CDR3 bases are TGTGCCAGCAGTGAGGACCGGGGGGCCCGCACAGATACGCAGTATTTT. It translates to CASSEDRGARTDTQYF.

The V and J genes are TRBV27 and TRBJ2-3; TRBD2 aligns across 10 bases. CDR1 and CDR2 from the germline V gene are MNHEY and SMNVEV (reference sequence). This CDR3 comprises 16 residues. V lost 4 bases and J lost 2; bases outside the gene matches: 6. CDR3 DNA sequence: TGTGCCAGCAGTTATACTAGCGGGGTCCCCACAGATACGCAGTATTTT. This encodes CASSYTSGVPTDTQYF.

The DNA for the CDR3 is TGCGCCAGCAGCCGTAACGGAGATCAGCCCCAGCATTTT. Translated: CASSRNGDQPQHF. The rearrangement joins TRBV5-1 to TRBJ1-5, with unresolved D. The length of the CDR3 is 13 residues. Germline-derived CDR1 and CDR2 are SGHRS and YFSETQ. The V end was cut by 4 bases, the J end by 5 bases, with 10 bases between.

This clone was counted once. The chain carries TRBV30 and TRBJ1-3; a weak D match, TRBD1 (5 bases). The CDR3 spans 15 residues. V gave up 5 bases and J gave up 2 bases, with 16 bases separating them. Germline CDR1 reads GTSNPN; CDR2 reads SVGIG (reference sequence). The DNA of the CDR3 is TGTGCCTGGGTTCAACCCCCAGGGACTGGAAACACCATATATTTT. Translation: CAWVQPPGTGNTIYF.

This sequence joins TRBV7-9 and TRBJ2-3; TRBD2 aligns across 7 bases. Per germline, CDR1 SEHNR and CDR2 FQNEAQ (reference sequence). The CDR3 covers 13 residues. V trimming: 5 bases; J trimming: 4 bases; junction bases outside the gene matches: 3. The CDR3 DNA reads as TGTGCCAGCAGCGGAGCGGGGTCAGATACGCAGTATTTT. Its translation: CASSGAGSDTQYF.

The gene calls are TRBV9 and TRBJ1-2, with TRBD1 matching 9 bases. V lost 0 bases to trimming and J lost 6 bases; unmatched junction nucleotides: 6. The germline CDR1 and CDR2 sequences are SGDLS and YYNGEE. The CDR3 extends over 15 amino acids. This CDR3 is CASSVVTGGENGYTF. Here the CDR3 DNA reads TGTGCCAGCAGCGTAGTAACAGGGGGCGAGAATGGCTACACCTTC.

V usage is TRBV7-9 and J usage is TRBJ1-6; D uncertain. The V gene lost 3 bases and the J gene lost 8 bases, with 8 bases spanning the gap. This CDR3 is built from 13 residues. Germline CDR1 and CDR2: SEHNR and FQNEAQ (reference sequence). This CDR3 reads CASSFTADSPLHF. CDR3 in DNA: TGTGCCAGCAGCTTCACCGCAGATTCACCCCTCCACTTT.

The chain combines TRBV6-1 with TRBJ1-1; tentatively, D is TRBD1 (6 bases). The CDR3 is made up of 14 amino acids. V lost 2 bases to trimming and J lost 5 bases, with 12 bases between them. Germline-derived CDR1 and CDR2 are MNHNS and SASEGT. The CDR3 DNA reads TGTGCCAGCAGTGAAAAACAGGGTGGGACTGAAGCTTTCTTT. Its translation: CASSEKQGGTEAFF.

The chain couples TRBV5-4 to TRBJ1-1; 8 bases map to TRBD1. V lost 1 base and J lost 6; bases outside the gene matches: 2. From germline, CDR1 is SGHNT and CDR2 YYREEE (reference sequence). The CDR3 sequence is 13 residues long. CDR3 residues: CASSLLQGAEAFF. CDR3 bases: TGTGCCAGCAGCTTGTTACAGGGGGCTGAAGCTTTCTTT.

The chain uses TRBV2 and TRBJ2-7, with 10 bases matching TRBD1. V shed 8 bases and J 2 bases; nucleotides not matched to a gene: 3. From germline, CDR1 is SNHLY and CDR2 FYNNEI. The CDR3 covers 13 residues. The CDR3 bases are TGTGCCAGCCTCGGGACAGGGGCCTACGAGCAGTACTTC. Its translation is CASLGTGAYEQYF.

CDR3 loop: CASSEWRQGVGDEQYF. For the CDR3, the DNA is TGTGCCAGCAGTGAATGGAGACAAGGGGTAGGGGACGAGCAGTACTTC. The gene calls are TRBV25-1 and TRBJ2-7; TRBD1 might be the D (5 bases). V shed 1 base and J shed 5 bases, with 18 bases lying between them. The V gene's germline CDR1 is MGHDK and CDR2 SYGVNS. The CDR3 length is 16 residues.

This sequence joins TRBV5-1 and TRBJ1-1; D uncertain. The CDR3 runs 13 residues. Looked up from germline, CDR1 is SGHRS and CDR2 is YFSETQ. V lost 4 bases and J lost 5, with 12 bases in between. The CDR3 DNA reads as TGCGCCAGCAGCCTAAGAAGCGAAACTGAAGCTTTCTTT. Encoded protein: CASSLRSETEAFF.

The chain recombines TRBV15 with TRBJ1-6, with D unclear. The length of the CDR3 is 14 residues. Germline CDR1 reads LNHNV; CDR2 reads YYDKDF (reference sequence). V lost 1 base and J lost 4, with 5 bases in between. CDR3 region: CATSRVQYNSPLHF. CDR3 DNA: TGTGCCACCAGCAGAGTACAGTATAATTCACCCCTCCACTTT.

J is TRBJ2-1 and V is TRBV5-8; D is perhaps TRBD1 (5 bases). Trimming pared 0 bases from V and 6 bases from J, leaving 13 bases between. The germline CDR1 and CDR2 sequences are SGHTS and YDEGEE. This CDR3 region has 15 residues. CDR3 loop: CASSLGQGGGNEQFF. The CDR3 coding sequence is TGTGCCAGCAGCTTGGGGCAGGGTGGTGGCAATGAGCAGTTCTTC.

The chain combines TRBV6-6 with TRBJ2-3; D may be TRBD2 (6 bases). V lost 7 bases, J lost 6 bases, and 17 bases lay in between. The CDR3 has 14 residues. From germline, CDR1 is MNHNY and CDR2 SVGAGI (reference sequence). This CDR3 reads CASKRDGGWDTQYF. CDR3 bases: TGTGCCAGCAAAAGGGACGGGGGATGGGATACGCAGTATTTT.

This chain uses TRBV5-4 with TRBJ2-2; 10 bases map to TRBD2. Germline V CDR1 and CDR2: SGHNT, YYREEE (reference sequence). J lost 7 bases, V lost 4 bases, and 7 bases had no gene match. CDR3 length: 15 amino acids. CDR3 coding DNA: TGTGCCAGCAGCCCGAGCGGGGGGGCCAGCGGGGAGCTGTTTTTT. This encodes CASSPSGGASGELFF.

This rearrangement joins TRBV27 to TRBJ1-1; TRBD1 matches 7 bases. The CDR3 has 14 residues. Trimming cost V 8 bases and J 2 bases; bases outside gene matches: 8. In germline, CDR1 is MNHEY, CDR2 SMNVEV (reference sequence). The CDR3 protein is CASGPGQANTEAFF. The CDR3, as DNA: TGTGCCAGCGGGCCAGGACAGGCCAACACTGAAGCTTTCTTT.

The rearrangement joins TRBV29-1 to TRBJ1-2, with 7 bases matching TRBD1. Germline lookup yields CDR1 SQVTM and CDR2 ANQGSEA. The CDR3 runs 11 residues. The J segment lost 4 bases and the V segment lost 6 bases, leaving 2 bases of the junction unmatched. The CDR3 is CSVQGGYGYTF. In nucleotides, the CDR3 is TGCAGCGTCCAGGGGGGCTATGGCTACACCTTC.

The CDR3 DNA reads as TGTGCCAGCAGTGCCGGACTAGCGGGGGATCTAGGCGGGGAGCTGTTTTTT. This gives the protein CASSAGLAGDLGGELFF. The chain combines TRBV6-1 with TRBJ2-2; 13 bases map to TRBD2. The CDR3 totals 17 residues. CDR1 and CDR2 from the germline V gene are MNHNS and SASEGT. J gave up 7 bases and V 4 bases, and 9 bases lay outside the gene matches.

This clone was seen just once. The chain combines TRBV6-5 with TRBJ2-7; 7 bases map to TRBD2. Germline V gene lookup returns CDR1 MNHEY and CDR2 SVGAGI. The CDR3 runs to 13 residues. V dropped 7 bases and J dropped 4; count of bases not matched to a gene: 7. CDR3 DNA sequence: TGTGCCAGCACCCGGGGGGAAGGTTACGAGCAGTACTTC. It translates to CASTRGEGYEQYF.